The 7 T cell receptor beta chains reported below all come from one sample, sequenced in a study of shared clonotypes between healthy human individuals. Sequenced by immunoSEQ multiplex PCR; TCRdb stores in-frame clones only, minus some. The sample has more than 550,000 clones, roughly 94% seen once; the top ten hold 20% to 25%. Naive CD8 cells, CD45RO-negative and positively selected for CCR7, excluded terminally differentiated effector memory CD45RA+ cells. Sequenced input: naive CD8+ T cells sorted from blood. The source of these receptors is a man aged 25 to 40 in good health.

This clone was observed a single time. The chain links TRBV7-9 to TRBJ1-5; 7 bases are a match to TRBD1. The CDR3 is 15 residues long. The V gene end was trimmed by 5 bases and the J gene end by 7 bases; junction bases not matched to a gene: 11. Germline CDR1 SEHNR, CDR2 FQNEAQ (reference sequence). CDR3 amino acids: CASSPPDREGQPQHF. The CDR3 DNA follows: TGTGCCAGCAGCCCCCCTGACAGGGAGGGACAGCCCCAGCATTTT.

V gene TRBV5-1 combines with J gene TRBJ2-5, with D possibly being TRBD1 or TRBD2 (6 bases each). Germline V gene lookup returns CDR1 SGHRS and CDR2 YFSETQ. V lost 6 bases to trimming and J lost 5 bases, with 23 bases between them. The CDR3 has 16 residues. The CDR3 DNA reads TGCGCCAGCACCCAGGGAGGTCGACCAGACAGGGAGACCCAGTACTTC. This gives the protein CASTQGGRPDRETQYF.

In DNA, the CDR3 is TGTGCCAGCAGTGAAGGGGGGAACACGCAGCATTTT. As protein: CASSEGGNTQHF. This sequence joins TRBV6-1 and TRBJ1-5; maybe TRBD1 (5 bases). The CDR3 totals 12 residues. V gave up 1 base and J gave up 13 bases, with 11 bases separating them. Germline-derived CDR1 and CDR2 are MNHNS and SASEGT.

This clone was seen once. The DNA for the CDR3 is TGTGCCAGCAGCTTCGCTCGGGAGAAGGCATGGGAGCAGTTCTTC. This sequence encodes CASSFAREKAWEQFF. V is TRBV7-8 and J is TRBJ2-1; TRBD2 might be the D (6 bases). Per germline, CDR1 SGHVS and CDR2 FQNEAQ. The ends were cut back, 3 bases at V and 10 bases at J, with 19 bases in the middle. The length of the CDR3 is 15 residues.

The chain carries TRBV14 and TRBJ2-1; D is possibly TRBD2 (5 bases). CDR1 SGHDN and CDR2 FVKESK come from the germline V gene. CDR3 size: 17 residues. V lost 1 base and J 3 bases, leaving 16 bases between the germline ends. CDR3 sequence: CASSQAFKGAIYNEQFF. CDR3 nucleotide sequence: TGTGCCAGCAGCCAAGCGTTTAAGGGAGCGATCTACAATGAGCAGTTCTTC.

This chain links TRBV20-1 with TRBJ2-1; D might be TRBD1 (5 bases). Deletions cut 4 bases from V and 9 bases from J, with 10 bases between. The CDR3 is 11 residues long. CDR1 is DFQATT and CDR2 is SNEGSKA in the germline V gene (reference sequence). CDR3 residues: CSAISGAEQFF. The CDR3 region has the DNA TGCAGTGCTATTAGTGGGGCTGAGCAGTTCTTC.

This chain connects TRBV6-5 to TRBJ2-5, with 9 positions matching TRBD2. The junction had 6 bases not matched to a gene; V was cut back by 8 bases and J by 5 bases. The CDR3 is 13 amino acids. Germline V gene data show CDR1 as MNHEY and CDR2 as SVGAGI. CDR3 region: CASGGGRDETQYF. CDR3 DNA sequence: TGTGCCAGCGGGGGCGGGAGGGATGAGACCCAGTACTTC.